This is a list of T cell receptor beta chains from one sample in a study of T cell responses to AZD1222 COVID-19 vaccine. This table comes from immunoSEQ multiplex PCR, and its TCRdb copy is limited to in-frame clones, with some not included. The top ten clones hold about 1.3% of a sample with under 95,000 clones, approximately 87% of them seen once. Sample: peripheral blood, taken 28 days after the second AZD1222 dose. These receptors were taken from an adult who received the AZD1222 COVID-19 vaccine. The CDR3 runs from the conserved cysteine through the conserved F or W. A D gene is named only where the DNA matches it firmly. Rows give clone size only sometimes, using once, few, many, or a class for an expanded clone.

CDR3nt: TGCGCCAGCAGCAAACCGGGACAGGGCTACGAGCAGTACTTC
CDR3aa: CASSKPGQGYEQYF
j_gene: TRBJ2-7
d_gene: TRBD1
v_gene: TRBV4-1
abundance: .

CDR3nt: TGCAGCGTTGAAGGGGTAGTTAAAGATACGCAGTATTTT
CDR3aa: CSVEGVVKDTQYF
j_gene: TRBJ2-3
d_gene: .
v_gene: TRBV29-1
abundance: .

CDR3nt: TGTGCCAGCAGTGAATCTAGCCCCTGGGGCGAGCAGTACTTC
CDR3aa: CASSESSPWGEQYF
j_gene: TRBJ2-7
d_gene: .
v_gene: TRBV25-1
abundance: .

CDR3nt: TGCAGCGTCCGCCGGGACAGGGGCCCCCTTGGCGAGCAGTACTTC
CDR3aa: CSVRRDRGPLGEQYF
j_gene: TRBJ2-7
d_gene: TRBD1
v_gene: TRBV29-1
abundance: .

CDR3nt: TGTGCCAGCAGCCGGGACAGCTTTGTGGGGGAGCAGTACTTC
CDR3aa: CASSRDSFVGEQYF
j_gene: TRBJ2-7
d_gene: TRBD1
v_gene: TRBV7-2
abundance: .

CDR3nt: TGCAGCGTGCCCCCCGGGACTAGTACTGATACGCAGTATTTT
CDR3aa: CSVPPGTSTDTQYF
j_gene: TRBJ2-3
d_gene: TRBD2
v_gene: TRBV29-1
abundance: .

CDR3nt: TGTGCCAGCCGACCAAGTGCCGAAGGTAGAAAACTGTTTTTT
CDR3aa: CASRPSAEGRKLFF
j_gene: TRBJ1-4
d_gene: .
v_gene: TRBV2
abundance: .

CDR3nt: TGTGCCTGGAGTGGGGCTTATAGCAATCAGCCCCAGCATTTT
CDR3aa: CAWSGAYSNQPQHF
j_gene: TRBJ1-5
d_gene: .
v_gene: TRBV30
abundance: .

CDR3nt: TGTGCCAGCAGTTTGAAGAGACAGGGCTCGGGCTACACCTTC
CDR3aa: CASSLKRQGSGYTF
j_gene: TRBJ1-2
d_gene: TRBD1
v_gene: TRBV27
abundance: .

CDR3nt: TGTGCCAGTAGTATAGAAACAGATACGCAGTATTTT
CDR3aa: CASSIETDTQYF
j_gene: TRBJ2-3
d_gene: .
v_gene: TRBV19
abundance: .

CDR3nt: TGTGCCAGCAAGGGGGAAGAGACCCAGTACTTC
CDR3aa: CASKGEETQYF
j_gene: TRBJ2-5
d_gene: .
v_gene: TRBV2
abundance: .

CDR3nt: TGTGCCATCAGTGAAGTCAGTGGGACAGGATCTTACGAGCAGTACTTC
CDR3aa: CAISEVSGTGSYEQYF
j_gene: TRBJ2-7
d_gene: TRBD1
v_gene: TRBV10-3
abundance: .

CDR3nt: TGTGCCACCAGCAGCTTCCTGGGGACCCTCAATGAGCAGTTCTTC
CDR3aa: CATSSFLGTLNEQFF
j_gene: TRBJ2-1
d_gene: .
v_gene: TRBV15
abundance: .

CDR3nt: TGTGCCAGCAGTTCAGCGGGGGGGCGGTTGGAGAAGCAGTACTTC
CDR3aa: CASSSAGGRLEKQYF
j_gene: TRBJ2-7
d_gene: TRBD2
v_gene: TRBV28
abundance: .

CDR3nt: TGTGCCACCCGGGGAAGATCGACTAGCATCGGTGAGACCCAGTACTTC
CDR3aa: CATRGRSTSIGETQYF
j_gene: TRBJ2-5
d_gene: TRBD2
v_gene: TRBV15
abundance: once

CDR3nt: TGTGCCAGCAGTGACAGGGAAGGCTATGGCTACACCTTC
CDR3aa: CASSDREGYGYTF
j_gene: TRBJ1-2
d_gene: TRBD1
v_gene: TRBV6-2/TRBV6-3
abundance: .

CDR3nt: TGTGCCAGCAGTTACTCATCAGAGCTCGCACCCCTCCACTTT
CDR3aa: CASSYSSELAPLHF
j_gene: TRBJ1-6
d_gene: .
v_gene: TRBV6-5
abundance: .

CDR3nt: TGTGCCAGTCCACAGGGGTACGAGCAGTACTTC
CDR3aa: CASPQGYEQYF
j_gene: TRBJ2-7
d_gene: TRBD1
v_gene: TRBV19
abundance: .

CDR3nt: TGTGCCAGCAGCTCCCCTCGTTTGGAAGGGATGAACACTGAAGCTTTCTTT
CDR3aa: CASSSPRLEGMNTEAFF
j_gene: TRBJ1-1
d_gene: .
v_gene: TRBV7-9
abundance: .

CDR3nt: TGTGCCAGCACTTCCCACTACAATGAGCAGTTCTTC
CDR3aa: CASTSHYNEQFF
j_gene: TRBJ2-1
d_gene: .
v_gene: TRBV28
abundance: once

CDR3nt: TGTGCCAGCAGTAGAGGGGGAAACACTGAAGCTTTCTTT
CDR3aa: CASSRGGNTEAFF
j_gene: TRBJ1-1
d_gene: .
v_gene: TRBV28
abundance: few

CDR3nt: TGCAGCGTTGAACTTAGGCAGACGCTAAGCGGGGAGCTGTTTTTT
CDR3aa: CSVELRQTLSGELFF
j_gene: TRBJ2-2
d_gene: .
v_gene: TRBV29-1
abundance: .

CDR3nt: TGTGCCAGCAGTCATCGGGGGGCCTACAATCAGCCCCAGCATTTT
CDR3aa: CASSHRGAYNQPQHF
j_gene: TRBJ1-5
d_gene: .
v_gene: TRBV28
abundance: .

CDR3nt: TGTGCCAGCAGTAAGGACGGTGCGAGCTCTGGAAACACCATATATTTT
CDR3aa: CASSKDGASSGNTIYF
j_gene: TRBJ1-3
d_gene: .
v_gene: TRBV2
abundance: .

CDR3nt: TGTGCCAGTAGGACAGGGGGCGCGGGCACTGAAGCTTTCTTT
CDR3aa: CASRTGGAGTEAFF
j_gene: TRBJ1-1
d_gene: TRBD1
v_gene: TRBV19
abundance: .

CDR3nt: TGTGCCAGCAGTTACTCGGGGGGGCAGGGGGCGGACACCATATATTTT
CDR3aa: CASSYSGGQGADTIYF
j_gene: TRBJ1-3
d_gene: TRBD1
v_gene: TRBV6-5
abundance: .

CDR3nt: TGTGCCAGCAGCGTAGCCCCAGGGTATAATTCACCCCTCCACTTT
CDR3aa: CASSVAPGYNSPLHF
j_gene: TRBJ1-6
d_gene: .
v_gene: TRBV9
abundance: .

CDR3nt: TGTGCCAGCAGCCAAGTGGAGACAGATTCCTACGAGCAGTACTTC
CDR3aa: CASSQVETDSYEQYF
j_gene: TRBJ2-7
d_gene: .
v_gene: TRBV14
abundance: .

CDR3nt: TGTGCCAGCAGCCCCGCCTCGGGGTCCTACGAGCAGTACTTC
CDR3aa: CASSPASGSYEQYF
j_gene: TRBJ2-7
d_gene: .
v_gene: TRBV9
abundance: .

CDR3nt: TGTGCCAACCAGAATAACTATGGCTACACCTTC
CDR3aa: CANQNNYGYTF
j_gene: TRBJ1-2
d_gene: .
v_gene: TRBV28
abundance: .

CDR3nt: TGTGCCAGCAGTTTAGGGGAGAACACTGAAGCTTTCTTT
CDR3aa: CASSLGENTEAFF
j_gene: TRBJ1-1
d_gene: .
v_gene: TRBV12-3/TRBV12-4
abundance: .

CDR3nt: TGCGCCAGCAGCCAAGTGAGGGACAGCGGGTCGTGGCCCCAGCATTTT
CDR3aa: CASSQVRDSGSWPQHF
j_gene: TRBJ1-5
d_gene: TRBD1
v_gene: TRBV4-1
abundance: .

CDR3nt: TGTGCCAGCAGGGAACAGGGAGCGGTGAACACTGAAGCTTTCTTT
CDR3aa: CASREQGAVNTEAFF
j_gene: TRBJ1-1
d_gene: .
v_gene: TRBV28
abundance: once

CDR3nt: TGCAGTGCTAGTATATTAGCGGGGGGGCCTGAGCAGTTCTTC
CDR3aa: CSASILAGGPEQFF
j_gene: TRBJ2-1
d_gene: TRBD2
v_gene: TRBV20-1
abundance: once